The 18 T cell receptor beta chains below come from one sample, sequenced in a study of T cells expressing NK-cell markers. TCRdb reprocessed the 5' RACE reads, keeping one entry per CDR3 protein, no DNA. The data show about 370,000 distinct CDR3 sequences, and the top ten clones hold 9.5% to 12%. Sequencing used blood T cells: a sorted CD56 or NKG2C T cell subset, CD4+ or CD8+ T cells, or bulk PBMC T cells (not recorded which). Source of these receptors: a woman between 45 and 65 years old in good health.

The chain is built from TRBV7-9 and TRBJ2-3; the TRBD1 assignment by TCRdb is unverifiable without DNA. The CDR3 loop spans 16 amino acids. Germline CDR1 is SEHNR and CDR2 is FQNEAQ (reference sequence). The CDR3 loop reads CASSLPNGVRGNTQYF.

The CDR3 sequence is CATSDLQGIPSTDTQYF. This sequence joins TRBV24-1 and TRBJ2-3; TCRdb's assignment of TRBD1 cannot be checked, as there is no DNA. CDR3 length: 17 amino acids. The germline V gene has CDR1 KGHDR and CDR2 SFDVKD.

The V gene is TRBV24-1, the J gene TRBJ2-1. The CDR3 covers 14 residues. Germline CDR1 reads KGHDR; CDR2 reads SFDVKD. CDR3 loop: CATSGSLGYNEQFF.

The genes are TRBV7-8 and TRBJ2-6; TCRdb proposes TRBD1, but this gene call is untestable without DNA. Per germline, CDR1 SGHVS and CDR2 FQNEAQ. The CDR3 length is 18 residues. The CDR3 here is CASSWRQGTGSGANVLTF.

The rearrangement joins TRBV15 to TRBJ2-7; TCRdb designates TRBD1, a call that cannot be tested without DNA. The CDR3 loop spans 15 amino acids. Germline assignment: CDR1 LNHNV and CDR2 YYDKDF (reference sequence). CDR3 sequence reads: CATSPGQLLTYEQYF.

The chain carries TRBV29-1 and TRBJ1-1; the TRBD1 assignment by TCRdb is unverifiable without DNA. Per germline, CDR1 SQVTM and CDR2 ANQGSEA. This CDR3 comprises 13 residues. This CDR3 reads CSAAGGLGTEAFF.

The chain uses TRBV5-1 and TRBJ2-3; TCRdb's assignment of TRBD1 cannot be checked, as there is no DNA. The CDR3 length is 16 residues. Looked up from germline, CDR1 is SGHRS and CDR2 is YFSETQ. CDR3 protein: CASSSTGLGNTDTQYF.

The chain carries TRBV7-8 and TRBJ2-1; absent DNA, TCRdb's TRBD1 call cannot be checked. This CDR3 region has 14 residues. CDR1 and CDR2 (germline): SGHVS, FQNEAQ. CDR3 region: CASSLGGQARRVFF.

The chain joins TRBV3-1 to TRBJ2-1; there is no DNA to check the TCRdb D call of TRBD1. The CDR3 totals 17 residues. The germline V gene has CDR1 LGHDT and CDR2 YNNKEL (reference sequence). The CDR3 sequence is CASSQGPGTTGYNEQFF.

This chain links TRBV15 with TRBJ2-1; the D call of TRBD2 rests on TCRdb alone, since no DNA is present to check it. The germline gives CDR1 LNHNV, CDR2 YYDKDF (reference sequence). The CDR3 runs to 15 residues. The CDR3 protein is CATSLRTSDYNEQFF.

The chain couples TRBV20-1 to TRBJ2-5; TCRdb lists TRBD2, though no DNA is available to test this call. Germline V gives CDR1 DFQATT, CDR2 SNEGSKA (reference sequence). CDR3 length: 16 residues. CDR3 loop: CSAIRASGTRQETQYF.

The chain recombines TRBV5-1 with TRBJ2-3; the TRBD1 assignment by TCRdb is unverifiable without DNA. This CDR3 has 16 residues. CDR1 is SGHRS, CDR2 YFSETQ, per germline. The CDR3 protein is CASSLAGQVGPDTQYF.

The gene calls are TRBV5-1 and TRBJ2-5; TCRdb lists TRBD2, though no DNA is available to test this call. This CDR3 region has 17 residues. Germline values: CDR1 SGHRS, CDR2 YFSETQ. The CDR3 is CASSPRTSGSNQETQYF.

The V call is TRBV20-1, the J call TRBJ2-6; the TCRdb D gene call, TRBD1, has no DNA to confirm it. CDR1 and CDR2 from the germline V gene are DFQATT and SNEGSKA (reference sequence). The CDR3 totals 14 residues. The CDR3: CSAMTGLGANVLTF.

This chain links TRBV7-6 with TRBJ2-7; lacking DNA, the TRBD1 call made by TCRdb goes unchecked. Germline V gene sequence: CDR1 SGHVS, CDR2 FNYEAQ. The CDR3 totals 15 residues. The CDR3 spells CASSLALGGSYEQYF.

The chain's CDR3 is CASQGRYNSPLHF. This chain connects TRBV28 to TRBJ1-6; TCRdb proposes TRBD1, but this gene call is untestable without DNA. Germline V gene sequence: CDR1 MDHEN, CDR2 SYDVKM. This CDR3 contains 13 residues.

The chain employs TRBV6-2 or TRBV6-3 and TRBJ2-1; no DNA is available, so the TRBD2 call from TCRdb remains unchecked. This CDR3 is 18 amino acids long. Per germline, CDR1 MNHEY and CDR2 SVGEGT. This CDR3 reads CASSYRLGELAAGSEQFF.

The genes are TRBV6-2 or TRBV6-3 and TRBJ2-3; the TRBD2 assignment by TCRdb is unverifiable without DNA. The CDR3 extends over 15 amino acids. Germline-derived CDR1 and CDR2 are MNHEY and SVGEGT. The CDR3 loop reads CASSFVAGGTDTQYF.